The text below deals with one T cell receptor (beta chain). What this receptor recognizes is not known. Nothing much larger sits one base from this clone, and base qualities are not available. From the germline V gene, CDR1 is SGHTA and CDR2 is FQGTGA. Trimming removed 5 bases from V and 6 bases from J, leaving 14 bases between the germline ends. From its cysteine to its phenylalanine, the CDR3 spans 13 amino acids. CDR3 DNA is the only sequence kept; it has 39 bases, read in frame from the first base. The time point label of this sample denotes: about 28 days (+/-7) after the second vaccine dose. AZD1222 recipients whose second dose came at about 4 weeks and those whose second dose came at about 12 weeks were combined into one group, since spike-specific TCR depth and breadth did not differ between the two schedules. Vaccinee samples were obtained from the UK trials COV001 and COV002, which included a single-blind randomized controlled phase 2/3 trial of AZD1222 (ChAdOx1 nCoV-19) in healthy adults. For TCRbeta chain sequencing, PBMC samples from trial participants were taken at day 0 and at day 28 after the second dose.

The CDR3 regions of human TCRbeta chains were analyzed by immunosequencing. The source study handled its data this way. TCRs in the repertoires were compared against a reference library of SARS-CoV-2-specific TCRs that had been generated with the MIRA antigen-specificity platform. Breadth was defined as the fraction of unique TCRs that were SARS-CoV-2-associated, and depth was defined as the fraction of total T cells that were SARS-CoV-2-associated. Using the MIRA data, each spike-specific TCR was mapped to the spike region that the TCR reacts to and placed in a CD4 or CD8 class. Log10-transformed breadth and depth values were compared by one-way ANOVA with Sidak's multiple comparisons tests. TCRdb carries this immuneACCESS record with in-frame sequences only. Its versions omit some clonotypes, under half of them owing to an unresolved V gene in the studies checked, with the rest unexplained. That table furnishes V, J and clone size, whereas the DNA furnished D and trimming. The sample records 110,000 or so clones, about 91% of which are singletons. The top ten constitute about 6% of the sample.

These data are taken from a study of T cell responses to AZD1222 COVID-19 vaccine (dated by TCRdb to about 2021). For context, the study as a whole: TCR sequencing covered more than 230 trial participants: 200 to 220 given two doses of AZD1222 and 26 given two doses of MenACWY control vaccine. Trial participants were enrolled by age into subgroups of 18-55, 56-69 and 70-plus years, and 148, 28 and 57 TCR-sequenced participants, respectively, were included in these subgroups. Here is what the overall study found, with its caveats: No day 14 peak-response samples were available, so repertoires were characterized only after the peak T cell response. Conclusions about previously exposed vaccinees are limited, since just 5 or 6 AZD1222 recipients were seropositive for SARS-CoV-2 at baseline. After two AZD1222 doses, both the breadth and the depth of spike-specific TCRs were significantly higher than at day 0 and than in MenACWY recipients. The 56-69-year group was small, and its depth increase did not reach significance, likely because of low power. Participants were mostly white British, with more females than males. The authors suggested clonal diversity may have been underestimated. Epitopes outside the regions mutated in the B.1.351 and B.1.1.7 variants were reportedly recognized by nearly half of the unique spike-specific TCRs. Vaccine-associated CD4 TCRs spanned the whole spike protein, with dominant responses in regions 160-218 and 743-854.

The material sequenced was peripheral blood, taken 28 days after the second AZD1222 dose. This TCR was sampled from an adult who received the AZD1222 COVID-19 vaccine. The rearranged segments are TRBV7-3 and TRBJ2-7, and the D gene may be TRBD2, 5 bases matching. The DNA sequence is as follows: TGTGCCAGCAGCCTAGAGCCGGGGAGCGAGCAGTACTTC. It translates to CASSLEPGSEQYF.